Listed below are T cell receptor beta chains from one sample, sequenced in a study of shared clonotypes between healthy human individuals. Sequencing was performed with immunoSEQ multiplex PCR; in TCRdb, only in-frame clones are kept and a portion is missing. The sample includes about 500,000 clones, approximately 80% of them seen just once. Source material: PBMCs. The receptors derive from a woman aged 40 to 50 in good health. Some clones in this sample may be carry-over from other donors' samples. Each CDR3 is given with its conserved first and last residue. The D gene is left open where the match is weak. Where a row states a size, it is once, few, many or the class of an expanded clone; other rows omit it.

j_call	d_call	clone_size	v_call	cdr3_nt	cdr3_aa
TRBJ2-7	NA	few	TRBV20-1	TGCAGTGCTAGAGATGCGTACGAGCAGTACTTC	CSARDAYEQYF
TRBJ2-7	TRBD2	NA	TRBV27	TGTGCCAGCAGTTTTAGGGGTGGGACTAGCGGGACTATCACCTACGAGCAGTACTTC	CASSFRGGTSGTITYEQYF
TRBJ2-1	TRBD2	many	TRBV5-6	TGTGCCAGCAGACGTAGCGGGAGGGATTACTATTCCTACAATGAGCAGTTCTTC	CASRRSGRDYYSYNEQFF
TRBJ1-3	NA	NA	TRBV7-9	TGTGCCAGCAGCTTATCCGTCTCTGGAAACACCATATATTTT	CASSLSVSGNTIYF
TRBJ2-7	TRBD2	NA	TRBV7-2	TGTGCCAGCAGCTTAGCACTAGCGGGAGGCTACGAGCAGTACTTC	CASSLALAGGYEQYF
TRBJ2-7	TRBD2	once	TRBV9	TGTGCCAGCAGCGTAGGGTCAGCGGGAGAGTGGTACGAGCAGTACTTC	CASSVGSAGEWYEQYF
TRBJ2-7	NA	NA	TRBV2	TGTGCCAGCAGTGGGCAGGCCTACGAGCAGTACTTC	CASSGQAYEQYF
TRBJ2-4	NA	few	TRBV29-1	TGCAGCGTTGCCGGGGACCAGGTTCAGTACTTC	CSVAGDQVQYF
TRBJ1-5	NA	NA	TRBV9	TGTGCCAGCAGCGTAGGGGGGGGAGACCAGCCCCAGCATTTT	CASSVGGGDQPQHF
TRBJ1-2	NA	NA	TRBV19	TGTGCCAGTAGTGTCCGGGAGGGCGGCTACACCTTC	CASSVREGGYTF
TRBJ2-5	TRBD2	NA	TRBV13	TGTGCCAGCAGCTTAGACGGGAGGGCTCAAGAGACCCAGTACTTC	CASSLDGRAQETQYF
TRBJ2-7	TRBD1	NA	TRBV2	TGTGCCAGCACCCAACCGGGACAGGGGGAGACCTACGAGCAGTACTTC	CASTQPGQGETYEQYF
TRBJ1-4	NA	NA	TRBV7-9	TGTGCCAGCGGCTTAGGCCAACCCGGGGAAAAACTGTTTTTT	CASGLGQPGEKLFF
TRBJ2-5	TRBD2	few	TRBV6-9	TGTGCCAGCAAAACTAGCGGGGGTGAAGAGACCCAGTACTTC	CASKTSGGEETQYF
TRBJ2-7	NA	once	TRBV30	TGTGCCTTGCAAATGGGACGGATGGACGAGCAGTACTTC	CALQMGRMDEQYF
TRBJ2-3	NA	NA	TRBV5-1	TGCGCCAGCAGTTGGGGCACAGATACGCAGTATTTT	CASSWGTDTQYF
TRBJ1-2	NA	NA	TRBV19	TGTGCCAGTAGTCACGGCGGACTCGGTTCGCAAAACTATGGCTACACCTTC	CASSHGGLGSQNYGYTF
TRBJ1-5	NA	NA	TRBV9	TGTGCCAGCAGCGACGAGAGCGTAGGAATCAATCAGCCCCAGCATTTT	CASSDESVGINQPQHF
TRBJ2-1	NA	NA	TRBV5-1	TGCGCCAGCAGCTTGGCCCCAGGGGACGCCTACAATGAGCAGTTCTTC	CASSLAPGDAYNEQFF
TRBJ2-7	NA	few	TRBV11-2	TGTGCCAGCGGGGAAGGGCCCTCCCAGTACTTC	CASGEGPSQYF
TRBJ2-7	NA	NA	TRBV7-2	TGTGCCAGCAGCGACCCCGGCAAGGTCTACGAGCAGTACTTC	CASSDPGKVYEQYF
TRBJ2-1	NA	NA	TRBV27	TGTGCCAGCAGTCCCCGGGGCCTAGCGTCGGCTGAGCAGTTCTTC	CASSPRGLASAEQFF
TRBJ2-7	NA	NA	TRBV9	TGTGCCAGCAGCCGGACAGACTTTTCCTACGAGCAGTACTTC	CASSRTDFSYEQYF
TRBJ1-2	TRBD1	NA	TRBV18	TGTGCCAGCTCCCTTGGACAGGACTATGGCTACACCTTC	CASSLGQDYGYTF
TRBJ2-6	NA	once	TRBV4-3	TGCGCCAGCAGCCAAGTTAAGGGGGGATTCTCTGGGGCCAACGTCCTGACTTTC	CASSQVKGGFSGANVLTF
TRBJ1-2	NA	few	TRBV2	TGTGCCAGCAGCCCTTCCGGAGGTCGTCGGGATGGCTACACCTTC	CASSPSGGRRDGYTF
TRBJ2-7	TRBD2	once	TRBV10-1	TGCGCCAGCAGTGAGGGACTAGCGGACTACGAGCAGTACTTC	CASSEGLADYEQYF
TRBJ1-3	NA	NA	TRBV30	TGTGCCTGGAGTGCTGGTTTTTACTCTGGAAACACCATATATTTT	CAWSAGFYSGNTIYF
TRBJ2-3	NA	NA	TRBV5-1	TGCGCCAGCAGCTTATTGGGCTCGGGGATCACAGATACGCAGTATTTT	CASSLLGSGITDTQYF
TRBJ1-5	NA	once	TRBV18	TGTGCCAGCTCACCTCAGGGCAATCAGCCCCAGCATTTT	CASSPQGNQPQHF
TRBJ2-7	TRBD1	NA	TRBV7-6	TGTGCCAGCAGCCCAGACAGGGTCGAGCAGTACTTC	CASSPDRVEQYF
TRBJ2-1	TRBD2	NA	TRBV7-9	TGTGCCAGCAGCTTAGAACTAGCGGGAGGGGATGAGCAGTTCTTC	CASSLELAGGDEQFF
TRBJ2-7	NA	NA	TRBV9	TGTGCCAGCAGCGTAGGCCCTGACAGTCACTCCTACGAGCAGTACTTC	CASSVGPDSHSYEQYF
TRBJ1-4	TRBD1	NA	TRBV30	TGTGCCTGGAGAGGCAGGGGGCGTGAAAAACTGTTTTTT	CAWRGRGREKLFF
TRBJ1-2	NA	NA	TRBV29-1	TGCAGCGCTATTGCGGGGGGTGCAGGGGTCCGTACTAACTATGGCTACACCTTC	CSAIAGGAGVRTNYGYTF